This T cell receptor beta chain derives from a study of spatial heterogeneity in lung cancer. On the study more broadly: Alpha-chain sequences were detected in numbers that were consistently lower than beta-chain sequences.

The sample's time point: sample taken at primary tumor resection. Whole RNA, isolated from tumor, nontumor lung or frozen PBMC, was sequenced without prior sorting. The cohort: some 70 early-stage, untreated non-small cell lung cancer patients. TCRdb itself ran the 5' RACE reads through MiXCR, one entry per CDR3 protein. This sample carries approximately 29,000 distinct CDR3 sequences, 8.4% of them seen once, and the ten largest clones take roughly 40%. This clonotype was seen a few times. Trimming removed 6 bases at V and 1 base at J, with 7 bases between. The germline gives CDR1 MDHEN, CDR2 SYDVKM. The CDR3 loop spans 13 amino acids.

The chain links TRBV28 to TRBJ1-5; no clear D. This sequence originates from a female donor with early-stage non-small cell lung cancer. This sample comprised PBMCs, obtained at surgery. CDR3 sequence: CASSRGSNQPQHF. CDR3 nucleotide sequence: TGTGCCAGCAGCCGAGGGAGCAATCAGCCCCAGCATTTT.